The clone carrying this TCR beta chain was seen at least ten times. V was pared by 6 bases and J by 1 base, with 16 bases between. Germline V gives CDR1 DFQATT, CDR2 SNEGSKA (reference sequence). The CDR3 has 14 residues. This sample was included in a study of CD8+CD57+ T cells in acquired aplastic anemia. Template material for TCR beta VDJ and CDR3 profiling consisted of genomic DNA. TCRdb reprocessed the reads with MiXCR, giving one entry per CDR3 protein. The table shows around 120,000 distinct CDR3 sequences, with over 30% occurring only once. Only patients with CD8+CD57+ cell expansion on flow cytometry were chosen for sequencing.

This receptor was obtained from a human donor with aplastic anemia. The sample comprised sorted CD4+, CD8+, or CD8+CD57+ T cells (not recorded which) from PBMCs. The chain has TRBV20-1 and TRBJ2-7, with TRBD1 as a possible D gene (5 bases). CDR3 loop: CSAEGQISSYEQYF. The CDR3 region has the DNA TGCAGTGCGGAAGGACAAATCTCTTCCTACGAGCAGTACTTC.